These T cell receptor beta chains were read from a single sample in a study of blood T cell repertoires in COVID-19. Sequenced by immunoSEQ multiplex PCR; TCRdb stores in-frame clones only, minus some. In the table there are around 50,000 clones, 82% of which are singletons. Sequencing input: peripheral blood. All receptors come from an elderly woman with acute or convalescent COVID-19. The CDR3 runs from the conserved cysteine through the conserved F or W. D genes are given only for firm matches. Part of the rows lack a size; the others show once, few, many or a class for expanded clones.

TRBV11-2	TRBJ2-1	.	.	CASSTFRGSSYNEQFF	TGTGCCAGCAGCACCTTTAGGGGCAGCTCCTACAATGAGCAGTTCTTC
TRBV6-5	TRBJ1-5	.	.	CASRGGSNQPQHF	TGTGCCAGCAGAGGGGGAAGCAATCAGCCCCAGCATTTT
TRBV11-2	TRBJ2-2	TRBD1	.	CASSLEGGRGYGELFF	TGTGCCAGCAGCTTAGAAGGGGGCAGGGGGTACGGGGAGCTGTTTTTT
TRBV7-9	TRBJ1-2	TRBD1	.	CASSLEQGGYTF	TGTGCCAGCAGCTTAGAACAGGGGGGCTACACCTTC
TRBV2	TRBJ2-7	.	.	CASMSYYEQYF	TGTGCCAGCATGTCCTACTACGAGCAGTACTTC
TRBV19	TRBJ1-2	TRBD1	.	CASSPLQGVLYGYTF	TGTGCCAGTAGCCCCCTACAGGGGGTCTTATATGGCTACACCTTC
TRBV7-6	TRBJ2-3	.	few	CASSFSGISTDTQYF	TGTGCCAGCAGCTTTAGCGGAATTAGCACAGATACGCAGTATTTT
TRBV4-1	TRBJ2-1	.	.	CASSPPGGNYNEQFF	TGCGCCAGCAGCCCGCCTGGGGGGAACTACAATGAGCAGTTCTTC
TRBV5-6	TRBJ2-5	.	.	CASSSWTDRGETQYF	TGTGCCAGCAGCTCCTGGACAGACCGCGGGGAGACCCAGTACTTC
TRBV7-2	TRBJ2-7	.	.	CASSSSSGAYEQYF	TGTGCCAGCAGCTCCAGCTCCGGGGCCTACGAGCAGTACTTC
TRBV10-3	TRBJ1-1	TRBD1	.	CAISVTGGVMNTEAFF	TGTGCCATCAGTGTAACAGGGGGCGTCATGAACACTGAAGCTTTCTTT
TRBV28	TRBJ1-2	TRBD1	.	CASRSPGQGYSYGYTF	TGTGCCAGCAGATCACCGGGACAGGGGTACAGCTATGGCTACACCTTC
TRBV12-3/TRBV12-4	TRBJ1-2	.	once	CASSHPGVYGYTF	TGTGCCAGCAGTCATCCAGGGGTCTATGGCTACACCTTC
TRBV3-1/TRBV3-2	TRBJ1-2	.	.	CASSQAQTGSKLQGYTF	TGTGCCAGCAGCCAAGCCCAGACAGGTAGTAAACTGCAGGGCTACACCTTC
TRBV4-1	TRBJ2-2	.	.	CASSRTRSRSGDPKRTGELFF	TGCGCCAGCAGCCGAACACGTTCCCGATCGGGGGACCCAAAACGCACCGGGGAGCTGTTTTTT
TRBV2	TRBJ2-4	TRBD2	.	CASRAGLAGYVQYF	TGTGCCAGCAGAGCGGGACTAGCGGGATACGTTCAGTACTTC
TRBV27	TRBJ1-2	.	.	CASTSPGVARGYTF	TGTGCCAGCACCTCACCGGGGGTCGCACGTGGCTACACCTTC
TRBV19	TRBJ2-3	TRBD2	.	CASSMGAGGPNTQYF	TGTGCCAGTAGTATGGGGGCGGGAGGGCCAAATACGCAGTATTTT
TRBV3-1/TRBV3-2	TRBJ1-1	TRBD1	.	CASSRKQGALGAFF	TGTGCCAGCAGCCGGAAACAGGGGGCGCTGGGTGCTTTCTTT
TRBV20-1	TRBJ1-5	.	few	CSASEGLQPQHF	TGCAGTGCTAGTGAGGGCCTTCAGCCCCAGCATTTT
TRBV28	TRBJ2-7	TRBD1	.	CASIYRDRGPYEQYF	TGTGCCAGCATATACCGGGACAGGGGTCCCTACGAGCAGTACTTC
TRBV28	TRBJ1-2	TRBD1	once	CASSFVRATPGQAKYGYTF	TGTGCCAGCAGTTTTGTAAGGGCAACCCCCGGACAGGCGAAGTATGGCTACACCTTC
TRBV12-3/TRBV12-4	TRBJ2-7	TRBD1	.	CASGTGNYEQYF	TGTGCCAGCGGGACAGGGAACTACGAGCAGTACTTC
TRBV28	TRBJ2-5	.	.	CASSSWGSGETQYF	TGTGCCAGCAGTTCGTGGGGCAGTGGTGAGACCCAGTACTTC
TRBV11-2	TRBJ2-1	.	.	CASSFFGNEQFF	TGTGCCAGCAGCTTCTTCGGCAATGAGCAGTTCTTC
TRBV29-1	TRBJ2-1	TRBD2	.	CSVAYGLAGGHNEQFF	TGCAGCGTCGCCTATGGTCTAGCGGGGGGGCACAATGAGCAGTTCTTC
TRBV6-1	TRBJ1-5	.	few	CASSEFPNNQPQHF	TGTGCCAGCAGTGAATTCCCAAACAATCAGCCCCAGCATTTT
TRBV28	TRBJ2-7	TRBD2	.	CASSPPASGGAREQYF	TGTGCCAGCAGTCCCCCCGCTAGCGGGGGGGCCCGGGAGCAGTACTTC
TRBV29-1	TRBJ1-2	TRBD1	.	CSVEKGGSNYGYTF	TGCAGCGTTGAAAAAGGGGGCTCTAACTATGGCTACACCTTC
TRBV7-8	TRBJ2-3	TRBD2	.	CASSLGLARTDTQYF	TGTGCCAGCAGCTTAGGACTAGCTCGCACAGATACGCAGTATTTT
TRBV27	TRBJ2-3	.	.	CASSSVSTDTQYF	TGTGCCAGCAGTAGCGTGAGCACAGATACGCAGTATTTT
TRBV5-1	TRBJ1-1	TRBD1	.	CASSSRTGGQSVEAFF	TGCGCCAGCAGCTCGAGGACAGGGGGGCAAAGTGTTGAAGCTTTCTTT
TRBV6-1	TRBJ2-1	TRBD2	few	CASSAGTSGGTYNEQFF	TGTGCCAGCAGTGCCGGGACTAGCGGGGGGACCTACAATGAGCAGTTCTTC
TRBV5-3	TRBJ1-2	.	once	CARSRGPDRNYGYTF	TGTGCCAGAAGCCGTGGGCCGGACAGAAACTATGGCTACACCTTC
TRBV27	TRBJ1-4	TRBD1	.	CASGGVGGTEKLFF	TGTGCCAGCGGAGGGGTAGGGGGCACGGAAAAACTGTTTTTT
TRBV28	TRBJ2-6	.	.	CASSSLRSGANVLTF	TGTGCCAGCAGTTCCCTGAGATCTGGGGCCAACGTCCTGACTTTC
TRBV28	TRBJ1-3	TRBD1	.	CASMRGPRGQGLGNTIYF	TGTGCCAGCATGCGGGGGCCTCGGGGACAGGGGCTTGGAAACACCATATATTTT
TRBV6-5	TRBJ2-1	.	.	CATPVEGLSYNEQFF	TGTGCCACCCCCGTGGAGGGGCTTTCCTACAATGAGCAGTTCTTC
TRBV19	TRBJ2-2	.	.	CASSVARNTGELFF	TGTGCCAGTAGTGTGGCAAGGAACACCGGGGAGCTGTTTTTT
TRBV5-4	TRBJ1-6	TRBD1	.	CASRETGGIGSPLHF	TGTGCCAGCAGAGAAACAGGGGGCATCGGGTCACCCCTCCACTTT
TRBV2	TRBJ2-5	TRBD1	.	CASSNRGDSAETQYF	TGTGCCAGCAGCAACAGGGGAGACTCTGCAGAGACCCAGTACTTC
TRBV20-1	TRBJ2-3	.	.	CSASGSGEERDTQYF	TGCAGTGCTAGTGGGTCGGGGGAGGAGAGGGATACGCAGTATTTT
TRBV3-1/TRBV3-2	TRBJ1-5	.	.	CASSQGGVGQPQHF	TGTGCCAGCAGCCAGGGGGGAGTAGGCCAGCCCCAGCATTTT
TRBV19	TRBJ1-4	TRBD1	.	CASGDRVKGLFF	TGTGCCAGTGGCGACAGGGTTAAGGGACTGTTTTTT
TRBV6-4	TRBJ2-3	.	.	CASSLTTTSTDTQYF	TGTGCCAGCAGTTTGACAACCACTAGCACAGATACGCAGTATTTT
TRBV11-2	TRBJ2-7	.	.	CASSLVAGASYEQYF	TGTGCCAGCAGCTTAGTCGCGGGGGCGTCCTACGAGCAGTACTTC
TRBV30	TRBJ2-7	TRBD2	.	CAWSPASGRDEQYF	TGTGCCTGGAGTCCGGCTAGCGGGAGGGACGAGCAGTACTTC
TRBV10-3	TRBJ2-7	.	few	CAISDVGSRDEQYF	TGTGCCATCAGTGATGTCGGGAGTAGAGACGAGCAGTACTTC
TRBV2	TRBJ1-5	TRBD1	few	CASSSGTGEKQPQHF	TGTGCCAGCAGCTCCGGGACAGGGGAAAAACAGCCCCAGCATTTT
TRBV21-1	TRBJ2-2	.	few	CASSKDSTESSNTGELFF	TGTGCCAGCAGCAAAGACTCGACAGAGAGTTCGAACACCGGGGAGCTGTTTTTT
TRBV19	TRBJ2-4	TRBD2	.	CASSPSGGRLSGIQYF	TGTGCCAGTAGTCCCAGCGGGGGCCGGTTGTCGGGGATTCAGTACTTC
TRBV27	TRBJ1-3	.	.	CASSLSFSGNTIYF	TGTGCCAGCAGTTTGTCCTTCTCTGGAAACACCATATATTTT
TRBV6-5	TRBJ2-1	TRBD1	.	CASSYRGPDRDNEQFF	TGTGCCAGCAGTTACAGGGGCCCGGACAGGGACAATGAGCAGTTCTTC
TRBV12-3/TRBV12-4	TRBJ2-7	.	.	CASSLASSYEQYF	TGTGCCAGCAGTTTAGCCAGCTCCTACGAGCAGTACTTC
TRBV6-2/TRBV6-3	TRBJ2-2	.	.	CASSTNIDTGELFF	TGTGCCAGCAGTACCAACATCGACACCGGGGAGCTGTTTTTT
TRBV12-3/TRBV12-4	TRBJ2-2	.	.	CASSFLRAGELFF	TGTGCCAGCAGTTTTCTACGCGCGGGGGAGCTGTTTTTT
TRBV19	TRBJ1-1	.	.	CASSTGENTEAFF	TGTGCCAGTAGTACAGGGGAGAACACTGAAGCTTTCTTT